This T cell receptor beta chain was sequenced during a study of blood T cell repertoires in COVID-19. The overall study: Sites in the United States, Italy and Spain provided acute and convalescent COVID-19 samples. T cells, B-cell-depleted T cells, or PBMCs provided the cDNA or gDNA that served as material.

V trimming: 0 bases; J trimming: 8 bases; junction bases outside the gene matches: 6. The CDR3 totals 14 residues. Germline values: CDR1 LGHDT, CDR2 YNNKEL (reference sequence). As processed by the authors: Reference gene primer amplification gave nucleated cell count estimates. Measured with immunoSEQ multiplex PCR; TCRdb has only the in-frame clones, and not every one. V, J and clone size are taken as reported in that table, and D and trimming were inferred from the DNA itself. The sample includes more than 100,000 clones, approximately 84% of them seen just once. The sample comprised peripheral blood. The clonotype originates from a woman aged 25 to 39 who had recovered from COVID-19. The V and J genes are TRBV3-1 (or the pseudogene TRBV3-2) and TRBJ1-2, with 7 bases matching TRBD1. The CDR3: CASSQDTGENGYTF. Written as DNA, the CDR3 is TGTGCCAGCAGCCAAGATACAGGGGAAAACGGCTACACCTTC.